The 3 T cell receptor beta chains given below trace back to one sample, sequenced in a study of blood T cell repertoires in COVID-19. Some clones are missing from TCRdb's copy, which holds only in-frame ones; the method was immunoSEQ multiplex PCR. The data contain a few hundred thousand clones, roughly nine tenths of them singletons. Sequencing was performed on PBMCs or T cells enriched from blood (not recorded which). These receptors were taken from a human donor in a cohort exposed to, infected with or recovered from COVID-19 (not recorded which). The donor label of this sample is uncertain.

This rearrangement joins TRBV12-3 or TRBV12-4 to TRBJ1-2; perhaps TRBD1 as D (6 bases). The ends were cut back, 2 bases at V and 9 bases at J, with 13 bases in the middle. CDR3 size: 13 residues. This CDR3 is CASSLSNRESYTF. CDR3 sequence (DNA): TGTGCCAGCAGTTTAAGTAACAGGGAAAGCTACACCTTC.

The gene calls are TRBV3-1 (or the pseudogene TRBV3-2) and TRBJ2-1; TRBD2 agrees at 9 bases. The CDR3 length is 15 residues. With 1 base clipped from V and 11 bases from J, the junction kept 9 bases outside the gene matches. The V gene's germline CDR1 is LGHDT and CDR2 YNNKEL (reference sequence). CDR3 DNA sequence: TGTGCCAGCAGCCAAGGGGCGGGGGGGTTATTGAAGCAGTTCTTC. This codes for CASSQGAGGLLKQFF.

This chain links TRBV10-2 with TRBJ1-1, with 7 bases fitting TRBD1. Germline V gene sequence: CDR1 WSHSY, CDR2 SAAADI. Losses at the gene ends were 4 bases for V and 11 bases for J; bases not matched to a gene: 10. This CDR3 is 13 amino acids long. The CDR3 region has the DNA TGCGCCAGCAGTGCCGGGACAGCTAAAATGGCTTTCTTT. It yields the protein CASSAGTAKMAFF.